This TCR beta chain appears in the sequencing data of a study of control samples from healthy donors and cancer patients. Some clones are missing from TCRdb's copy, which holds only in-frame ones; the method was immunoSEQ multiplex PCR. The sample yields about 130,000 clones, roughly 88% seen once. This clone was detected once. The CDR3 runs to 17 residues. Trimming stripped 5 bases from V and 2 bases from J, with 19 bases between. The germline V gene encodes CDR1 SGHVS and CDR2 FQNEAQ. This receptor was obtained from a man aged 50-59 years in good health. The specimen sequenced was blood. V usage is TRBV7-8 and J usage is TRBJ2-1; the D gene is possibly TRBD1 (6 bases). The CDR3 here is CASSPPTEQGAYNEQFF. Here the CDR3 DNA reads TGTGCCAGCAGCCCACCGACAGAACAGGGTGCCTACAATGAGCAGTTCTTC.